This T cell receptor beta chain derives from a study of blood T cell repertoires in COVID-19. Overall study: Some COVID-19 samples were acute and others convalescent; all came from the United States, Italy and Spain. PBMCs, B-cell-depleted T cells, or T cells were the source of the cDNA or gDNA that made up the material.

In the authors' methods: Amplification of reference gene primers provided the estimated nucleated cell counts. Using immunoSEQ multiplex PCR, the repertoire was profiled, and TCRdb retains in-frame clones only, with some absent. V and J calls and clone size are as listed in that table; D and trimming were resolved from the DNA. The sample carries around 67,000 clones, around nine tenths recorded once. This clone was seen a few times. This clonotype was obtained from a woman of 80 years or more with acute or convalescent COVID-19. The specimen sequenced was peripheral blood.

The CDR3 nucleotides are TGTGCCAGCAGTTACTCTACAGCCCGGACCCAGTACTTC. Its protein is CASSYSTARTQYF. The chain combines TRBV6-2 or TRBV6-3 with TRBJ2-5; D remains unclear. The CDR3 consists of 13 residues. Trimming cost V 0 bases and J 7 bases, with 9 bases left between them. Germline V gene sequence: CDR1 MNHEY, CDR2 SVGEGT.